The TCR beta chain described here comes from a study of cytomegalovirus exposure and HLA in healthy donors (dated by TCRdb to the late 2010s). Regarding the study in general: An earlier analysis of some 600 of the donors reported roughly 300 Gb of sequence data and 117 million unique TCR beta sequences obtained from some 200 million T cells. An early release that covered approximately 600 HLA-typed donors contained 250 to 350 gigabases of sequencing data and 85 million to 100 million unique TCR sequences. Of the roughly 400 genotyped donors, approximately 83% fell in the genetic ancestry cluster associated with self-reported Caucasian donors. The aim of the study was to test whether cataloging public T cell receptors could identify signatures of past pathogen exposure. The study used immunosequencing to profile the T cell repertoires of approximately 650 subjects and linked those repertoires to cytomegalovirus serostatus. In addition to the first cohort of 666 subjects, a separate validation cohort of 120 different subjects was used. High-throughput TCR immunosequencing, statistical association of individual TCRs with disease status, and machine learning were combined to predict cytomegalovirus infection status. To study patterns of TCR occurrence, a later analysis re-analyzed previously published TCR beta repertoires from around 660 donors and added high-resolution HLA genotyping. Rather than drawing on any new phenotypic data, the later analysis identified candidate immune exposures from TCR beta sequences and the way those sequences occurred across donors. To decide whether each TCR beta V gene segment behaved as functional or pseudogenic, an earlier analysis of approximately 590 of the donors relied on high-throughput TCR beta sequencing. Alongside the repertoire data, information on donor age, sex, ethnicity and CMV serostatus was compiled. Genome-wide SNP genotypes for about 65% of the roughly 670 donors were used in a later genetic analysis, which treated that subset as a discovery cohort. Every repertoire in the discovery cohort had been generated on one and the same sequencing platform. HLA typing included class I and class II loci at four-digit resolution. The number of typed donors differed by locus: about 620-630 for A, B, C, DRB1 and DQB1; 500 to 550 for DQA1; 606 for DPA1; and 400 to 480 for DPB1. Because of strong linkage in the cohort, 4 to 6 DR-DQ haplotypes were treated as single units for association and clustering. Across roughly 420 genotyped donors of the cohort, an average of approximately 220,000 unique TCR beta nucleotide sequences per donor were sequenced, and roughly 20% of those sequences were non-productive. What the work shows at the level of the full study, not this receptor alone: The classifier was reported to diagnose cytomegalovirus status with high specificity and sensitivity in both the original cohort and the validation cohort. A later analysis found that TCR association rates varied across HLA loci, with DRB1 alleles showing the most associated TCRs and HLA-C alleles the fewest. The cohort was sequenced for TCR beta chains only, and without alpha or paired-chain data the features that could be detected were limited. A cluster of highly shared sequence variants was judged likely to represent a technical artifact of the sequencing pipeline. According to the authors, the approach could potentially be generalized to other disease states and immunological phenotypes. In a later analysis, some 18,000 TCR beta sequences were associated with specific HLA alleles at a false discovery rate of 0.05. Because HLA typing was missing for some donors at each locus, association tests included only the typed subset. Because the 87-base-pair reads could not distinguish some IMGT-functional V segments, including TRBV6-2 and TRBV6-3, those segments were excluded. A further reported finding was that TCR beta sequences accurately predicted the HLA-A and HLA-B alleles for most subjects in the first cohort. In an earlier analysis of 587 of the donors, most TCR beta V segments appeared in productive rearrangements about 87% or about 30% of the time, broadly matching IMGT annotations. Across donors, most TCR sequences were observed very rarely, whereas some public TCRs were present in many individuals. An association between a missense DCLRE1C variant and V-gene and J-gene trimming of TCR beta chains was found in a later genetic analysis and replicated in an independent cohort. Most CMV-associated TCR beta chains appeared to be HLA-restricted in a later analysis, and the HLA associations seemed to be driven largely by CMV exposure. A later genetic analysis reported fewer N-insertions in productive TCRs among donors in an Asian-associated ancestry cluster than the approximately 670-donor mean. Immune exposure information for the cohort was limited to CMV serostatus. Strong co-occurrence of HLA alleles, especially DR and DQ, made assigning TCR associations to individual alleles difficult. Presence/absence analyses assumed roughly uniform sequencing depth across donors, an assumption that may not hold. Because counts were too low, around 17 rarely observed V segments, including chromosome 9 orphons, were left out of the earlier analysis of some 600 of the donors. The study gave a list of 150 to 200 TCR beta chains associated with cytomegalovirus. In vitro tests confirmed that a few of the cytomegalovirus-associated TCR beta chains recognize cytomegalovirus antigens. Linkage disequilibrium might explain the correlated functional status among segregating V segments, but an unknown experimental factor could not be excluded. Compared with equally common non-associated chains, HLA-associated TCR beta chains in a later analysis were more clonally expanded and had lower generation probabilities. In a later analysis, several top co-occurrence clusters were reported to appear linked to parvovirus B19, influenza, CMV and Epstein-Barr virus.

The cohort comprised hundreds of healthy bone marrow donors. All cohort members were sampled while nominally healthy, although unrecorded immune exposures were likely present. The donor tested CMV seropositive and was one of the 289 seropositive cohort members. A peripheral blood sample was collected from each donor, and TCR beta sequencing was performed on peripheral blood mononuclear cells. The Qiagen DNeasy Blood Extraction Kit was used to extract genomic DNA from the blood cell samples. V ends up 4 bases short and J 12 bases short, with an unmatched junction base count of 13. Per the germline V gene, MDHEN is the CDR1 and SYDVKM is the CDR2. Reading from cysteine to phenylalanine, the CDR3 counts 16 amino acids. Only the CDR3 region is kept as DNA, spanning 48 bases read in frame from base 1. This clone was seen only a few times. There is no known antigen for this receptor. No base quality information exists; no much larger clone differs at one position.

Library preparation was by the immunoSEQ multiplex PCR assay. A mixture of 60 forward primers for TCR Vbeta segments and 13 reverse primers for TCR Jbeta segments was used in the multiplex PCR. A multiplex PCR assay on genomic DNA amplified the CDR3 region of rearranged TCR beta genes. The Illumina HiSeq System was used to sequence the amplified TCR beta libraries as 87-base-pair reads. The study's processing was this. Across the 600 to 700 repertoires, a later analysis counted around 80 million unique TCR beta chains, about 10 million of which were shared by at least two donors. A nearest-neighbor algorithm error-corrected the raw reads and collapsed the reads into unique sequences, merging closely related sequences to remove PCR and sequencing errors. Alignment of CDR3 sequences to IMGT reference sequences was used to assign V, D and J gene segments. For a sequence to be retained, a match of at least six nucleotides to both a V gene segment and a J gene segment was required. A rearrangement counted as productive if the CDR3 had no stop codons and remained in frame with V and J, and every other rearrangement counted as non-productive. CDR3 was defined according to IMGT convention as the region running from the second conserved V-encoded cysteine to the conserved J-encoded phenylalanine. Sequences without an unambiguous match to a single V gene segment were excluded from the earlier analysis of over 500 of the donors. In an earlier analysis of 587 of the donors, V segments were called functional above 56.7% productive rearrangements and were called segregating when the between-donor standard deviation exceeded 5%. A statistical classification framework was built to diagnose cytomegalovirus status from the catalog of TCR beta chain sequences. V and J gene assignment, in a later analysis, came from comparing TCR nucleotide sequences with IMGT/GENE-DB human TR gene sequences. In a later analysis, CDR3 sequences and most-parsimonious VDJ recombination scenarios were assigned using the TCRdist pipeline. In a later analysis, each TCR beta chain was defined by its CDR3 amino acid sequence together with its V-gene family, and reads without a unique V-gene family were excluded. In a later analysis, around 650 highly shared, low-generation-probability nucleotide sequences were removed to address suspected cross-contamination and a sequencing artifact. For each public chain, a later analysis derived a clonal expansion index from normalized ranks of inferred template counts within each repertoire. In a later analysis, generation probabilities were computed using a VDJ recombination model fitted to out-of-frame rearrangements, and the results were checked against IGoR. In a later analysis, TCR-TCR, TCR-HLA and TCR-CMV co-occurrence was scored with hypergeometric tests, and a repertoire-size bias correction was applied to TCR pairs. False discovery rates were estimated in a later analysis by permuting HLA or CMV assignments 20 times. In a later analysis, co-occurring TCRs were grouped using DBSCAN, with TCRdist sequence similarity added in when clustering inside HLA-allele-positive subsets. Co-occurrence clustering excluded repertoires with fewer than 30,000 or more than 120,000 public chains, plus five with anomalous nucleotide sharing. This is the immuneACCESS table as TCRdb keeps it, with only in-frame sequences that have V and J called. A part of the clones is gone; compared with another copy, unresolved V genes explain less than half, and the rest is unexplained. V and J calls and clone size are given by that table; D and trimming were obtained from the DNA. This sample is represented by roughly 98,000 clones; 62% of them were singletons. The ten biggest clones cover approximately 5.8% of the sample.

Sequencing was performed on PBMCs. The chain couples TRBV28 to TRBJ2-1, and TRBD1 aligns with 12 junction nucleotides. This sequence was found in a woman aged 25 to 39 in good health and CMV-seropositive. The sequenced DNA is TGTGCCAGCAGTTCCGCCGGGACAGGGGGCGAAGAAATGCAGTTCTTC. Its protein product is CASSSAGTGGEEMQFF.